This T cell receptor beta chain was sequenced for a study of blood T cell repertoires in COVID-19. TCRdb keeps only in-frame clones here, not all; method: immunoSEQ multiplex PCR. The table has almost 400,000 clones, approximately 88% seen once; the top ten hold approximately 1%. Specimen: PBMCs or T cells enriched from blood (not recorded which). This TCR was recovered from a woman between 25 and 40 years old with acute COVID-19.

CDR3 DNA: TGTGCCAGCAGTTCCCAACCTCCCCGATCGGGGGGGTACTACAATGAGCAGTTCTTC. It yields the protein CASSSQPPRSGGYYNEQFF. This chain connects TRBV27 to TRBJ2-1; 8 positions agree with TRBD2. V lost 4 bases and J lost 3; bases outside the gene matches: 17. The CDR3 extends over 19 amino acids. The germline V gene has CDR1 MNHEY and CDR2 SMNVEV (reference sequence).